The clone carrying this TCR beta chain was detected only once. This entry is derived from a study of CDR3 diversity in severe acne. A single record per CDR3 protein comes from TCRdb applying MiXCR to the PCR reads. The data contain more than 80,000 distinct CDR3 sequences, around 47% of them singletons. Per germline, CDR1 ENHRY and CDR2 SYGVKD. The CDR3 length is 12 residues. The V gene lost 7 bases and the J gene lost 2 bases, with 8 bases spanning the gap. The sample was blood. This chain joins TRBV10-3 and TRBJ1-2, with D possibly TRBD1 on 6 matching bases. The sequence was obtained from a male donor with severe acne vulgaris. CDR3: CAIKDRNYGYTF. The CDR3 bases are TGTGCCATCAAAGACAGGAACTATGGCTACACCTTC.